This TCR beta chain was sequenced for a study of blood T cell repertoires in COVID-19. For the study at large: COVID-19 samples from acute and convalescent phases originated in the United States, Italy and Spain. The cDNA or gDNA used as material had been derived from T cells, B-cell-depleted T cells, or PBMCs.

Per the original data handling: The assay estimated nucleated cells by amplifying reference gene primers. This table comes from immunoSEQ multiplex PCR, and its TCRdb copy is limited to in-frame clones, with some not included. V, J and clone size are those of that table, while D and trimming were read from the DNA. This table has over 100,000 clones, about 80% appearing once. V lost 5 bases and J lost 3, with 14 bases in between. The CDR3 totals 14 residues. The V gene's germline CDR1 is MDHEN and CDR2 SYDVKM. The chain employs TRBV28 and TRBJ2-7; TRBD1 is a possible D gene (6 bases). Sequencing was carried out using peripheral blood. The receptor comes from a man aged 55 to 70 with active or convalescent COVID-19. The CDR3 protein is CASSASGQLYEQYF. The CDR3 DNA reads as TGTGCCAGCAGTGCCTCTGGACAGCTCTACGAGCAGTACTTC.